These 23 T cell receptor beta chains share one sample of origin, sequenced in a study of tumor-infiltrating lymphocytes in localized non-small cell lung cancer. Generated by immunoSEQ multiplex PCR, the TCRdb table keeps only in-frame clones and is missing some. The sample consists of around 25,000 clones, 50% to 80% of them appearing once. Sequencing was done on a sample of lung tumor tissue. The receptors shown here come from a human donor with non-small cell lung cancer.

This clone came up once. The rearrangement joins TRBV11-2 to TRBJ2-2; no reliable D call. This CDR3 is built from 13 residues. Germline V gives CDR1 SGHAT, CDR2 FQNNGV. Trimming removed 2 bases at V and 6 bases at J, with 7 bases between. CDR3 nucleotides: TGTGCCAGCAGCTTACCCCGAGCCGGGGAGCTGTTTTTT. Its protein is CASSLPRAGELFF.

DNA for the CDR3: TGCGCCAGCAGACCAGGGACAGTGAACACTGAAGCTTTCTTT. Residues: CASRPGTVNTEAFF. The chain joins TRBV5-1 to TRBJ1-1, with 7 bases identical to TRBD1. CDR1 is SGHRS and CDR2 is YFSETQ in the germline V gene. This CDR3 contains 14 residues. Unmatched junction bases numbered 4, after V lost 5 bases and J lost 0 bases.

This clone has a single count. Written as DNA, the CDR3 is TGTGCCAGCAGCGGCCACAGGGGGGAAACAGATACGCAGTATTTT. This translates into CASSGHRGETDTQYF. The chain recombines TRBV7-9 with TRBJ2-3; 8 bases are a match to TRBD1. The CDR3 loop spans 15 amino acids. V lost 5 bases and J lost 3; bases outside the gene matches: 7. Germline loops: CDR1 SEHNR, CDR2 FQNEAQ (reference sequence).

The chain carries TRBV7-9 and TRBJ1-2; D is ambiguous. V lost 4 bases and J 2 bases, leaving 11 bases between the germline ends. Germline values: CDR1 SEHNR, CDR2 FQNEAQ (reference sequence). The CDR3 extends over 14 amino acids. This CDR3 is CASSSDTWNYGYTF. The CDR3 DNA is TGTGCCAGCAGCTCCGATACTTGGAACTATGGCTACACCTTC.

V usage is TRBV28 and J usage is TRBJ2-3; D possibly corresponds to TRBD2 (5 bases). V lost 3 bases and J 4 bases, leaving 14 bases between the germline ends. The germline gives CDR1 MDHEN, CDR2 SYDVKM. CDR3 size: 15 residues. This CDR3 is CASSLPALVSDTQYF. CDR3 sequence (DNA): TGTGCCAGCAGTTTGCCCGCACTAGTTTCAGATACGCAGTATTTT. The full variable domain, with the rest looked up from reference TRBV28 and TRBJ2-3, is DVKVTQSSRYLVKRTGEKVFLECVQDMDHENMFWYRQDPGLGLRLIYFSYDVKMKEKGDIPEGYSVSREKKERFSLILESASTNQTSMYLCASSLPALVSDTQYFGPGTRLTVL.

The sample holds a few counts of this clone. Here the CDR3 reads CASRNGGKLFF. The CDR3 DNA reads as TGTGCCAGCAGAAACGGTGGGAAACTGTTTTTT. The chain employs TRBV6-5 and TRBJ1-4; D is unclear. Germline loops: CDR1 MNHEY, CDR2 SVGAGI. This CDR3 is built from 11 residues. Trimming left V 6 bases short and J 11 bases short, with 10 bases between.

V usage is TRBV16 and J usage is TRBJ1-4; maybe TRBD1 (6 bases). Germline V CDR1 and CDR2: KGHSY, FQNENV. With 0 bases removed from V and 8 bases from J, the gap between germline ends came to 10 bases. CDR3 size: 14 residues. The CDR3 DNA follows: TGTGCCAGCAGCCAATCGGGACAAACCGAAAAACTGTTTTTT. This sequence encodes CASSQSGQTEKLFF.

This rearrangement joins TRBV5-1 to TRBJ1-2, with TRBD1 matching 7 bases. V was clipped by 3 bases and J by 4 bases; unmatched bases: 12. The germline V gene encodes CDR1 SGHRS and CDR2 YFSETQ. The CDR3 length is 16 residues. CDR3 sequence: CASSSEAQGGIYGYTF. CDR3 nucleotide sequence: TGCGCCAGCAGCTCCGAGGCCCAGGGGGGGATCTATGGCTACACCTTC.

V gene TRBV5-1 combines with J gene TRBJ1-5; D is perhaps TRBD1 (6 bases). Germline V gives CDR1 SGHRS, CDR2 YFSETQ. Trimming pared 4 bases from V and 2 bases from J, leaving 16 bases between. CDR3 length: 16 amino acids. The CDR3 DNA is TGCGCCAGCAGCGCCGACCCAGGGGACGGCAATCAGCCCCAGCATTTT. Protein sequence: CASSADPGDGNQPQHF.

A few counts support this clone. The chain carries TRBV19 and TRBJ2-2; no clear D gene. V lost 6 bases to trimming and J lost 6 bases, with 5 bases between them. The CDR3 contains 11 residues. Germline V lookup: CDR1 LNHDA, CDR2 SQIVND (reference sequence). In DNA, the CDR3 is TGTGCCAGTAGATATGCCGGGGAGCTGTTTTTT. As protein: CASRYAGELFF.

The CDR3 DNA reads TGTGCCAGCAGTGACGGACAGGGGCGGGGTGGCTACACCTTC. This translates into CASSDGQGRGGYTF. The gene calls are TRBV6-4 and TRBJ1-2; 9 bases align to TRBD1. The germline gives CDR1 MRHNA, CDR2 SNTAGT. The CDR3 runs 14 residues. The V and J ends lost 2 bases and 7 bases, in that order; junction bases with no gene match: 5.

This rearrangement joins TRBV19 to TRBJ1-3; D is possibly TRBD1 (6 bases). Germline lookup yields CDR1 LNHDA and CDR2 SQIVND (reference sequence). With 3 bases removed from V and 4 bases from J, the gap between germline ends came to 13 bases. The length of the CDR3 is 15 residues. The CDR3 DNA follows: TGTGCCAGTAGTATGGGGGCAGCTAACGGAAACACCATATATTTT. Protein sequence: CASSMGAANGNTIYF.

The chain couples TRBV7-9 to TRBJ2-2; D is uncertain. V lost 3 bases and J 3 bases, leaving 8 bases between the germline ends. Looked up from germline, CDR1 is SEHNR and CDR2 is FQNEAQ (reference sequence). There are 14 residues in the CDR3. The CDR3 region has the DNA TGTGCCAGCAGCTTGAGGCTGGACACCGGGGAGCTGTTTTTT. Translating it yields CASSLRLDTGELFF.

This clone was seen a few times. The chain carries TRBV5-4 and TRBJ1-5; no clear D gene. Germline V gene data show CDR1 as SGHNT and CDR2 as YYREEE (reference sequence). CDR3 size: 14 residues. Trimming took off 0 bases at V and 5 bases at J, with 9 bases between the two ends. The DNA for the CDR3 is TGTGCCAGCAGCTTGGCCCCGGGATATCAGCCCCAGCATTTT. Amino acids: CASSLAPGYQPQHF.

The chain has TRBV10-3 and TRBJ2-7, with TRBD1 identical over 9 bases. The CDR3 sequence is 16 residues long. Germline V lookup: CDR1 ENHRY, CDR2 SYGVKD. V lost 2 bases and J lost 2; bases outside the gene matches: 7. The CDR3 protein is CAISETGQGKTYEQYF. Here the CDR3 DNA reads TGTGCCATCAGTGAGACGGGACAGGGTAAAACCTACGAGCAGTACTTC.

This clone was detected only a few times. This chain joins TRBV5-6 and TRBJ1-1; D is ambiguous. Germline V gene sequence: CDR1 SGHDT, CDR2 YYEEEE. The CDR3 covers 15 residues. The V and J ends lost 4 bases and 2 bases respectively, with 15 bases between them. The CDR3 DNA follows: TGTGCCAGCAGCACCCCTCTAGAACATAACACTGAAGCTTTCTTT. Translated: CASSTPLEHNTEAFF. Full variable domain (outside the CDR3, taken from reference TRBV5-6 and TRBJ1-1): DAGVTQSPTHLIKTRGQQVTLRCSPKSGHDTVSWYQQALGQGPQFIFQYYEEEERQRGNFPDRFSGHQFPNYSSELNVNALLLGDSALYLCASSTPLEHNTEAFFGQGTRLTVV.

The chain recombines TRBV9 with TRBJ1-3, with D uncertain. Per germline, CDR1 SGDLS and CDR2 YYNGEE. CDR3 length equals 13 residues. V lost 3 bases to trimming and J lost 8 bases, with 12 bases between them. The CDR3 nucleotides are TGTGCCAGCAGCGCCCGAACGGAAGACACCATATATTTT. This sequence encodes CASSARTEDTIYF.

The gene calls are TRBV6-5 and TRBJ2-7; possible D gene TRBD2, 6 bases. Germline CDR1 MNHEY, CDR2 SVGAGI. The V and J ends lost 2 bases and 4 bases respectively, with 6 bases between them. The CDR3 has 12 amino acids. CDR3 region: CASSYGTYEQYF. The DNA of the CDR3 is TGTGCCAGCAGTTACGGGACTTACGAGCAGTACTTC.

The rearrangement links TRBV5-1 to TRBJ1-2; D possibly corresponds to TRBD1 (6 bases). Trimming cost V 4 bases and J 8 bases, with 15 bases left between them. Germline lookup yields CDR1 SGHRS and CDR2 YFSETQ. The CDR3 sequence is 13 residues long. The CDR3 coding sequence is TGCGCCAGCAGCCAACGGACAGAGGGCGGCTACACCTTC. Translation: CASSQRTEGGYTF.

The CDR3 region is CASSLKVCALQETQYF. CDR3 DNA: TGTGCCAGCAGCTTAAAGGTATGTGCCCTTCAAGAGACCCAGTACTTC. The J gene is TRBJ2-5, the V gene TRBV7-9; no firm D call. The V gene's germline CDR1 is SEHNR and CDR2 FQNEAQ (reference sequence). The V end lost 2 bases, the J end lost 2 bases, and 15 bases lay between the germline ends. This CDR3 has 16 residues.

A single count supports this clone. DNA of the CDR3: TGTGCCAGCAGCCCCCGACCAAAAGAGACCCAGTACTTC. Residues: CASSPRPKETQYF. This chain joins TRBV9 and TRBJ2-5; D not certain. Germline-derived CDR1 and CDR2 are SGDLS and YYNGEE. Trimming left V 4 bases short and J 3 bases short, with 10 bases between. CDR3 length: 13 residues.

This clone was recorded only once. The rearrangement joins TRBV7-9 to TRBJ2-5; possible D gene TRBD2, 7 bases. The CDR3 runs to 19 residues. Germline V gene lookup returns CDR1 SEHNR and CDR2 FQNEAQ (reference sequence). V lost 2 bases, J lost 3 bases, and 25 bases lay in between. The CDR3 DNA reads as TGTGCCAGCAGCTTACCTCCGGGGGCGGGAGAAGGGGTAAAAGAGACCCAGTACTTC. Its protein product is CASSLPPGAGEGVKETQYF.

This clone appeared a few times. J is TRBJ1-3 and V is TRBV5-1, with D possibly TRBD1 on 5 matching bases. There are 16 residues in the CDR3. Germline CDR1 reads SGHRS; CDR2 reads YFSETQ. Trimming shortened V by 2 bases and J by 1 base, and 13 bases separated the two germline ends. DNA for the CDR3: TGCGCCAGCAGCTTAAGTCTTCCAGGGTCTGGAAACACCATATATTTT. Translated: CASSLSLPGSGNTIYF.